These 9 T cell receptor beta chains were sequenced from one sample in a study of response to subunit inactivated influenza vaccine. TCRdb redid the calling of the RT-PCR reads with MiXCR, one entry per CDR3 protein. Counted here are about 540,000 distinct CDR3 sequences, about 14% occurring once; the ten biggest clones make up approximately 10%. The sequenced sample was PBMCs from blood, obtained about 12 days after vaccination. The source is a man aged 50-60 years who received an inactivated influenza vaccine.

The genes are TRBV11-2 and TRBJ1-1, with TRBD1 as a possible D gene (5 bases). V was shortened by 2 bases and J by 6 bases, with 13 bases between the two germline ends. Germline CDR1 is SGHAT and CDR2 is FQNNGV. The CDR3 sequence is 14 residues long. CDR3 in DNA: TGTGCCAGCAGCTTATTGGGACGGGGGTCTGAAGCTTTCTTT. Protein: CASSLLGRGSEAFF.

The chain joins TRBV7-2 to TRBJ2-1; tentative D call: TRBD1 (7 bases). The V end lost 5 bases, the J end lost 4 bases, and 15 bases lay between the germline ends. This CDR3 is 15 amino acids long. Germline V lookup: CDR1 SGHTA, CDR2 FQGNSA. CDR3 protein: CASSLNSGGYNEQFF. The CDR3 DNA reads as TGTGCCAGCAGCCTTAACTCAGGGGGGTACAATGAGCAGTTCTTC. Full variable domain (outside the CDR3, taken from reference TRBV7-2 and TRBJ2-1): GAGVSQSPSNKVTEKGKDVELRCDPISGHTALYWYRQSLGQGLEFLIYFQGNSAPDKSGLPSDRFSAERTGGSVSTLTIQRTQQEDSAVYLCASSLNSGGYNEQFFGPGTRLTVL.

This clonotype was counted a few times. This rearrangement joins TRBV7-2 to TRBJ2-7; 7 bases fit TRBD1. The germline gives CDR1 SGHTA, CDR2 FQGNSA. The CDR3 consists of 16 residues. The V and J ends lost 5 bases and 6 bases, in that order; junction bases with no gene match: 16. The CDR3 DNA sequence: TGTGCCAGCAGCAAAAGCCTTTGGACAGGCACCCCCGAGCAGTACTTC. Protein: CASSKSLWTGTPEQYF.

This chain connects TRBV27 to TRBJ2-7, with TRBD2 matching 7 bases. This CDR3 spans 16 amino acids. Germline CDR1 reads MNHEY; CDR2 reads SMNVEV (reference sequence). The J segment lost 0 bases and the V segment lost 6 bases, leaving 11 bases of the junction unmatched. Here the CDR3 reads CASSSAGRTISYEQYF. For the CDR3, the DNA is TGTGCCAGCAGCTCGGCCGGGAGGACGATCTCCTACGAGCAGTACTTC.

The CDR3 sequence: CASKDGQGKNIQYF. For the CDR3, the DNA is TGTGCCAGCAAGGACGGACAGGGTAAAAACATTCAGTACTTC. The genes are TRBV2 and TRBJ2-4, with 8 bases fitting TRBD1. With V trimmed by 7 bases and J by 4 bases, 6 bases remained unmatched. This CDR3 contains 14 residues. The germline V gene encodes CDR1 SNHLY and CDR2 FYNNEI.

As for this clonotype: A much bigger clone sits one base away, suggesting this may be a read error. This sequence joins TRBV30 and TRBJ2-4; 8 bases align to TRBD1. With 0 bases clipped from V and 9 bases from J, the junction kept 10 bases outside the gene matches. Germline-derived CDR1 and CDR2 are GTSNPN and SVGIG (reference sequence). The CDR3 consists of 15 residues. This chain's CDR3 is CAWSVFLRQGTIQYF. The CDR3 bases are TGTGCCTGGAGTGTATTCCTCCGACAGGGGACCATTCAGTACTTC.

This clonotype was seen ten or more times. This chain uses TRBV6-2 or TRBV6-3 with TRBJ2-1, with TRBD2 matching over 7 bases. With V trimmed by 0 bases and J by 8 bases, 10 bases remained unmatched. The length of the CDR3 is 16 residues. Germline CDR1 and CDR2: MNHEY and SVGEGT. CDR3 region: CASSYSSRGRGDEQFF. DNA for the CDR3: TGTGCCAGCAGTTACTCGTCAAGGGGACGGGGGGATGAGCAGTTCTTC.

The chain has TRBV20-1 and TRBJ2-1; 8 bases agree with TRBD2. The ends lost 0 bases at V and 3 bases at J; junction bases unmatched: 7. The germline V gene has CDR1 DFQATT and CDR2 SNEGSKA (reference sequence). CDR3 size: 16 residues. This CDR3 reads CSARDTRLAGYNEQFF. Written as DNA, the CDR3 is TGCAGTGCTAGAGATACGCGCCTAGCGGGCTACAATGAGCAGTTCTTC.

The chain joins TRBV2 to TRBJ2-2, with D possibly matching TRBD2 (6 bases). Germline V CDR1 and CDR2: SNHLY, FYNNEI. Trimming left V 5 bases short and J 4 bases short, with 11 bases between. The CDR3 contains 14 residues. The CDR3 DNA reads TGTGCCAGCAGTATGGGGGGTGGCACCGGGGAGCTGTTTTTT. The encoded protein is CASSMGGGTGELFF.